This is a list of T cell receptor beta chains from one sample in a study of cytomegalovirus exposure and HLA in healthy donors. Sequencing used immunoSEQ multiplex PCR; TCRdb keeps in-frame clones, though not all of them. Here the sample spans 40,000 to 45,000 clones, around 87% being singletons. The sequenced sample was PBMCs. All receptors come from a woman between 35 and 50 years old in good health and CMV-seropositive. The CDR3 runs from the conserved cysteine through the conserved F or W. The D gene is left open where the match is weak. Size tells how often a clone was seen (once, few, many) or the class of an expanded clone, and some rows leave it out.

d_gene	v_gene	abundance	j_gene	CDR3nt	CDR3aa
TRBD2	TRBV18	NA	TRBJ2-5	TGTGCCAGCTCACCACCGTCTAGCGGGGGGGCCAAGACCCAGTACTTC	CASSPPSSGGAKTQYF
NA	TRBV12-5	once	TRBJ2-3	TGTGCTAGTATGGGGTACAGGACAGATACGCAGTATTTT	CASMGYRTDTQYF
TRBD2	TRBV28	NA	TRBJ2-7	TGTGCCAGCAGTCCCCCTGGCGGGGGAAGCTCCTACGAGCAGTACTTC	CASSPPGGGSSYEQYF
NA	TRBV19	NA	TRBJ2-2	TGTGCCAGTAGCCGCAGGGGAGTCGACACCGGGGAGCTGTTTTTT	CASSRRGVDTGELFF
NA	TRBV6-1	NA	TRBJ2-7	TGTGCCAGCACTAAGGGAGGCCGTCCCTACGAGCAGTACTTC	CASTKGGRPYEQYF
TRBD1	TRBV5-1	NA	TRBJ2-7	TGCGCCAGCAGCTCGTACCCGGGGACAGGGGTCTACGAGCAGTACTTC	CASSSYPGTGVYEQYF
NA	TRBV11-2	NA	TRBJ1-5	TGTGCCAGCAGCTCCGGACTCGGCAATCAGCCCCAGCATTTT	CASSSGLGNQPQHF
TRBD1	TRBV6-1	NA	TRBJ1-2	TGTACCAGCAGCTTGGACAGGACTAACTATGGCTACACCTTC	CTSSLDRTNYGYTF
NA	TRBV20-1	NA	TRBJ2-3	TGCAGCTCCCCCCTTGGCAATACGCAGTATTTT	CSSPLGNTQYF
TRBD1	TRBV6-5	NA	TRBJ1-5	TGTGCCAGCAGTTACTCGTGGACAGGAGATCAGCCCCAGCATTTT	CASSYSWTGDQPQHF
TRBD2	TRBV5-1	NA	TRBJ2-7	TGCGCCAGCAGCTCCTCTGCGACTAGCGGAGAGCAGTACTTC	CASSSSATSGEQYF
NA	TRBV10-3	NA	TRBJ1-2	TGTGCCATCAGTGAGTCGCCGGGGGGAGGCTACACCTTC	CAISESPGGGYTF
TRBD1	TRBV7-2	NA	TRBJ1-3	TGTGCCAGCAGCAGGGACAGGACTACTGTGGGGGCTGGAAACACCATATATTTT	CASSRDRTTVGAGNTIYF
TRBD2	TRBV11-3	NA	TRBJ2-1	TGTGCCAGCAGCTCCGGACTAGCTTCCTACAATGAGCAGTTCTTC	CASSSGLASYNEQFF
NA	TRBV5-4	NA	TRBJ2-2	TGTGCCAGCAGCCCGGACTTACTTTCGAACACCGGGGAGCTGTTTTTT	CASSPDLLSNTGELFF
NA	TRBV2	NA	TRBJ1-2	TGTGCCAGCAGTGAAGCGCTCCGGGGTGGCTACACCTTC	CASSEALRGGYTF
NA	TRBV19	NA	TRBJ1-4	TGTGCCAGTAAGAACAGCCTAAAGGAAAAACTGTTTTTT	CASKNSLKEKLFF
TRBD1	TRBV7-6	once	TRBJ2-5	TGTGCCAGCAGCAAAGGACAGGGGGCGGTGGAGCAGTACTTC	CASSKGQGAVEQYF
TRBD2	TRBV19	NA	TRBJ2-7	TGTGCCAGTAGGAGCCTAGCGGGAGGGAACTACGAGCAGTACTTC	CASRSLAGGNYEQYF
NA	TRBV5-8	NA	TRBJ2-7	TGTGCCAGCAGTCTTTTGAACCTCCAAGGAGACTACGAGCAGTACTTC	CASSLLNLQGDYEQYF
TRBD1	TRBV29-1	NA	TRBJ2-2	TGCAGCGTTGATCTCGGGACAGGGATCACCGGGGAGCTGTTTTTT	CSVDLGTGITGELFF
TRBD2	TRBV28	NA	TRBJ2-4	TGTGCCAGCAGTTACCCTAGCGGGAGGGTTCACTTC	CASSYPSGRVHF
TRBD2	TRBV7-6	NA	TRBJ2-1	TGTGCCAGCAGCTTAGGAGATCCGGGGGGGCAGTTCTTC	CASSLGDPGGQFF
TRBD2	TRBV5-1	NA	TRBJ2-2	TGCGCCAGCAGCTTGGCTTTACTAGCGGGAATTGACACCGGGGAGCTGTTTTTT	CASSLALLAGIDTGELFF
NA	TRBV28	NA	TRBJ2-7	TGTGCCAGCATCGGGATGTCCTACGAGCAGTACTTC	CASIGMSYEQYF
TRBD2	TRBV11-3	few	TRBJ2-7	TGTGCCAGCAGCTTGCCGGGACTACAATCCTACGAGCAGTACTTC	CASSLPGLQSYEQYF
NA	TRBV4-2	NA	TRBJ2-4	TGTGCCAGCAGCCAAGATACCGGGGGACCTAACATACTAGCCAAAAACATTCAGTACTTC	CASSQDTGGPNILAKNIQYF
TRBD1	TRBV7-2	NA	TRBJ2-7	TGTGCCAGCAGCTTAGCTACAGGGGGCCCCCAAAACGAGCAGTACTTC	CASSLATGGPQNEQYF
NA	TRBV4-1	NA	TRBJ2-2	TGCGCCAGCAGCCAAGAGTTATTCGGTGTCGGGGAGCTGTTTTTT	CASSQELFGVGELFF
NA	TRBV6-5	NA	TRBJ2-7	TGTGCCAGCAGTACGACAGGTCGGCAGTACTTC	CASSTTGRQYF
NA	TRBV7-2	once	TRBJ1-3	TGTGCCAGCAGCCGGGATCACTCTGGAAACACCATATATTTT	CASSRDHSGNTIYF
TRBD2	TRBV6-1	NA	TRBJ2-1	TGTGCCAGCAGTGATCTAGCGGGATTCCTAGGCAATGAGCAGTTCTTC	CASSDLAGFLGNEQFF
NA	TRBV5-1	once	TRBJ1-3	TGCGCCAGCAGCGGAACAGGCCCCATCTCTGGAAACACCATATATTTT	CASSGTGPISGNTIYF
TRBD1	TRBV18	NA	TRBJ2-5	TGTGCCAGCTCACCTAAGACAGGGAAGGGGAAGGAGACCCAGTACTTC	CASSPKTGKGKETQYF
NA	TRBV10-2	NA	TRBJ2-7	TGCGCCAGCAGTCAGGCGGGACTGTACTCCTACGAGCAGTACTTC	CASSQAGLYSYEQYF
TRBD1	TRBV4-1	few	TRBJ2-3	TGCGCCAGCAGCCAAGACCCTCGGGACAGGGAAAGGGATACGCAGTATTTT	CASSQDPRDRERDTQYF
NA	TRBV18	NA	TRBJ2-7	TGTGCCAGCTCAAGGGCAGGGGAGCGCGAGCAGTACTTC	CASSRAGEREQYF
TRBD1	TRBV18	NA	TRBJ2-5	TGTGCCAGCTCCCAGCGGACAGGGAAAGAGACCCAGTACTTC	CASSQRTGKETQYF
TRBD2	TRBV7-2	NA	TRBJ2-3	TGTGCCAGCAGTTGGATTCCGGGACTAGCGGGAGCAAGCACAGATACGCAGTATTTT	CASSWIPGLAGASTDTQYF
NA	TRBV6-1	few	TRBJ1-1	TGTGCCAGCAGTGAATCGGACAGACCGAACACTGAAGCTTTCTTT	CASSESDRPNTEAFF
TRBD2	TRBV27	NA	TRBJ2-5	TGTGCCAGCAGTCCGGGGACTAGCGGGGGGACCCAGTACTTC	CASSPGTSGGTQYF
TRBD1	TRBV5-6	few	TRBJ1-4	TGTGCCAGCAGCCTCGGGACAGGGGAAGAAAAACTGTTTTTT	CASSLGTGEEKLFF
TRBD1	TRBV19	NA	TRBJ2-5	TGTGCCAGTAGTTGGGACAGGGGGCCGCTGGAGACCCAGTACTTC	CASSWDRGPLETQYF
NA	TRBV6-5	NA	TRBJ2-7	TGTGCCAGCAGTTACTCGAGCCCCGGGTTGTTCTACGAGCAGTACTTC	CASSYSSPGLFYEQYF
NA	TRBV18	NA	TRBJ2-3	TGTGCCAGCTCACCGAGCGACGCAGATACGCAGTATTTT	CASSPSDADTQYF
TRBD1	TRBV5-4	NA	TRBJ2-1	TGTGCCAGCAGCCGCCGGGACAGCGGCTCCTACAATGAGCAGTTCTTC	CASSRRDSGSYNEQFF
NA	TRBV19	once	TRBJ1-1	TGTGCCAGTAGCCGTGGGGCCGACACTGAAGCTTTCTTT	CASSRGADTEAFF
TRBD1	TRBV10-1	NA	TRBJ2-1	TGCGCCAGTTTTCCGGCGGGACAGGGACTTTACAATGAGCAGTTCTTC	CASFPAGQGLYNEQFF